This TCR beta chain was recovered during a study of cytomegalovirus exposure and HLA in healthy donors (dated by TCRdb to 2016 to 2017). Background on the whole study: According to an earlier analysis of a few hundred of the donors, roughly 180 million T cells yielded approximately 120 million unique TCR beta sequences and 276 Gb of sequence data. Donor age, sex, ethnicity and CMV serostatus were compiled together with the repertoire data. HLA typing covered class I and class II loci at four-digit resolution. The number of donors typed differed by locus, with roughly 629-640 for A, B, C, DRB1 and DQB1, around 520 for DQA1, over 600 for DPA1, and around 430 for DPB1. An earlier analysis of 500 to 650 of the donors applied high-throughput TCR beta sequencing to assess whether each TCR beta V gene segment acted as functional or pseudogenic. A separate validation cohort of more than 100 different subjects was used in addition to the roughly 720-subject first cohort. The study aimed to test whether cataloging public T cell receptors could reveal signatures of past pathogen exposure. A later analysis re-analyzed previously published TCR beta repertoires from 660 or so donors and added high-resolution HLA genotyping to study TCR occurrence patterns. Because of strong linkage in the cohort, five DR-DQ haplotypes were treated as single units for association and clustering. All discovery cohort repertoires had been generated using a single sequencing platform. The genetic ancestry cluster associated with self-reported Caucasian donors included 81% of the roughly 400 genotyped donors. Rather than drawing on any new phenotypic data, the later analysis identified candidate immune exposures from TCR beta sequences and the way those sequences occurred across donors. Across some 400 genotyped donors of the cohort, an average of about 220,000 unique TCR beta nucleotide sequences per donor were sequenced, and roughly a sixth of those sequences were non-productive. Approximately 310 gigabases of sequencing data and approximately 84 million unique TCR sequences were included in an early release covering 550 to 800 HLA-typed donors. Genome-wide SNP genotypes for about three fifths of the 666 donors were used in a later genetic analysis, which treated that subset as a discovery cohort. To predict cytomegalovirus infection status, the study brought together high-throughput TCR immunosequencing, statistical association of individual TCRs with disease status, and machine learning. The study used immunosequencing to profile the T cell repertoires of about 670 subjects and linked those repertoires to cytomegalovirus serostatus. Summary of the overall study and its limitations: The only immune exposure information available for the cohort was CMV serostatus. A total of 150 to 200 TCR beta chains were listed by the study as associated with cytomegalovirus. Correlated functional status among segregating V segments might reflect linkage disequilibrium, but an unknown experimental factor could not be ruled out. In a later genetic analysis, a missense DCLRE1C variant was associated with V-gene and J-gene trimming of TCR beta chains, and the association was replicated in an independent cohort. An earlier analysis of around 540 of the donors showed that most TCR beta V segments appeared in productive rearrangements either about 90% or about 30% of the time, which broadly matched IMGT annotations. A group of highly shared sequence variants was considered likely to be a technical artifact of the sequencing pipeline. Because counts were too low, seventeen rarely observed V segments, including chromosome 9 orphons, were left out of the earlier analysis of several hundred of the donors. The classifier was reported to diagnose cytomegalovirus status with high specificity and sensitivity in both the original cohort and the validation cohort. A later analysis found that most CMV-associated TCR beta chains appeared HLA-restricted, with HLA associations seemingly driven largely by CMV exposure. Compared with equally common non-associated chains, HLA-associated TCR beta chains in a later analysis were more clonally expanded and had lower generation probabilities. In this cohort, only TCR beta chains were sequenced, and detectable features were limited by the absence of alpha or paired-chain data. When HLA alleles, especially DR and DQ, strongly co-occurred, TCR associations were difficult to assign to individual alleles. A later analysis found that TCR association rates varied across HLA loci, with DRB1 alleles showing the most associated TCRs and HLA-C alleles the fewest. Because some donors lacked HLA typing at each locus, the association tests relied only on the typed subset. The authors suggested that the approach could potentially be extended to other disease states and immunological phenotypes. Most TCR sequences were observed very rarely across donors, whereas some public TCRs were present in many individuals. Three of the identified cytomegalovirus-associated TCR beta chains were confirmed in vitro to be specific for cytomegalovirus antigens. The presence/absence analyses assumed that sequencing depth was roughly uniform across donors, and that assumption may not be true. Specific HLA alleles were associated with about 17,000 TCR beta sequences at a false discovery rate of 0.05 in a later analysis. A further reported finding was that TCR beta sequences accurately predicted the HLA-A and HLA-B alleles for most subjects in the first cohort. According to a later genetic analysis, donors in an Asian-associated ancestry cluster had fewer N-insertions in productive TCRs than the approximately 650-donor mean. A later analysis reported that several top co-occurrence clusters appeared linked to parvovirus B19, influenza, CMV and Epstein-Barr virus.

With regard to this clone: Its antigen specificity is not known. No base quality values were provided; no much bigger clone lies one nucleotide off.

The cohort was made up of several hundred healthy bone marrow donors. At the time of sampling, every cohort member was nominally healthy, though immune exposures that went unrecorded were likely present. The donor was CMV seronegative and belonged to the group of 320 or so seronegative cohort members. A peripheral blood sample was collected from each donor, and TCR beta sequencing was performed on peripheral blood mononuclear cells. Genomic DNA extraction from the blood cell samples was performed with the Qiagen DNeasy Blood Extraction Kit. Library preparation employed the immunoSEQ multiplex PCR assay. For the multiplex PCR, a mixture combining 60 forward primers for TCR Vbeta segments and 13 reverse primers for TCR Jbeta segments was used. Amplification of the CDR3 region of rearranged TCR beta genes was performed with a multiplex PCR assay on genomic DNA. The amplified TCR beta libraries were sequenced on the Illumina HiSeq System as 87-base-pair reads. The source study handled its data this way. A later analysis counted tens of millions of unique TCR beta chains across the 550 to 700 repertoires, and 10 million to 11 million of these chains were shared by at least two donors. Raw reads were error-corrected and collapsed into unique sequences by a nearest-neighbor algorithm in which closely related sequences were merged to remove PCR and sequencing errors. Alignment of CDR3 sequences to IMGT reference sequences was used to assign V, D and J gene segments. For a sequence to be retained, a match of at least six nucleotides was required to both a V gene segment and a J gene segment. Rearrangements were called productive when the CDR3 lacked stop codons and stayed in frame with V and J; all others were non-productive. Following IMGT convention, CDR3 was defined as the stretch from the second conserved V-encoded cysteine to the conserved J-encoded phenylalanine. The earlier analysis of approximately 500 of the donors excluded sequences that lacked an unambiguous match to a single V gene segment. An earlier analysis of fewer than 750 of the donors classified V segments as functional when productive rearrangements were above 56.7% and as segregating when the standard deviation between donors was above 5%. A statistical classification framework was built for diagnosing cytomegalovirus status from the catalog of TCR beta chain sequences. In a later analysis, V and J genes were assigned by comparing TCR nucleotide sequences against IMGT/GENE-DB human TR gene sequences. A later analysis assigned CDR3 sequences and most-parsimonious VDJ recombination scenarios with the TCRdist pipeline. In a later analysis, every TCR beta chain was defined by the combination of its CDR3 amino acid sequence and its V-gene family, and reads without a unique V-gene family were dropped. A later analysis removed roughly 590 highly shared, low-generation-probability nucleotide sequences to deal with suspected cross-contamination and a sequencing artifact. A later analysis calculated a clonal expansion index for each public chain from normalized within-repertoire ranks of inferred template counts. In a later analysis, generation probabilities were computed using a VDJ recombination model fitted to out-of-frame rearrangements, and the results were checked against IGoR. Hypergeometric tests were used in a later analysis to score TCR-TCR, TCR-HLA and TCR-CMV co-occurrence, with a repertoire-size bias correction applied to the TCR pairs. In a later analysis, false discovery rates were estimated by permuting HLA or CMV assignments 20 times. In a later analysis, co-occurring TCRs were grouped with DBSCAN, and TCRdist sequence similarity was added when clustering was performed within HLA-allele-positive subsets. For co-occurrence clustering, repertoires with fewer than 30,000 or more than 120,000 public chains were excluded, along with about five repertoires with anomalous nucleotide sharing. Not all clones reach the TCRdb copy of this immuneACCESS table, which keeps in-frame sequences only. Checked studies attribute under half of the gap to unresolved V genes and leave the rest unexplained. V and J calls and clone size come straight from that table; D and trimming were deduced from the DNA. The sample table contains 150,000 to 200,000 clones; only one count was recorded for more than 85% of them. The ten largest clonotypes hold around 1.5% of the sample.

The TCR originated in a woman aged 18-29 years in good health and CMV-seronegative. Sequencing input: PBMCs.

The CDR3 reads CSVVAGGYEQYF. The DNA sequence is TGCAGCGTTGTGGCAGGGGGCTACGAGCAGTACTTC. The sequence is built from TRBV29-1 and TRBJ2-7; TRBD1 lines up with 7 middle nucleotides. At the junction V is shortened by 4 bases and J by 3 bases; bases outside the gene matches: 3. Looking up the germline V gene yields CDR1 SQVTM and CDR2 ANQGSEA. The CDR3, cysteine through phenylalanine, is 12 amino acids long. CDR3 DNA is the only sequence kept; it has 36 bases, read in frame from the first base.